This T cell receptor (beta chain) was obtained from a study of T cell responses to AZD1222 COVID-19 vaccine. Study-level background: Some second doses came at about 4 weeks and others at about 12 weeks; these were pooled. The study's findings and limits: Targets within unmutated variant regions were reportedly found for nearly half of spike-specific TCRs. Donors were largely white British and mainly female; clonal diversity was possibly underestimated.

The table came from immunoSEQ multiplex PCR; TCRdb's copy has only in-frame clones and leaves some out. Seen here are 100,000 to 150,000 clones, more than 75% observed once, and the top ten hold approximately 20%. This CDR3 comprises 12 residues. V was clipped by 8 bases and J by 7 bases, with 15 bases between them. Per germline, CDR1 WSHSY and CDR2 SAAADI. A single count supports this clone. The antigen is undetermined. Here the sequenced sample was peripheral blood, taken on day 0 of AZD1222 vaccination. This receptor was taken from an adult in good health. The V and J genes are TRBV10-2 and TRBJ2-7, with D perhaps TRBD1 (5 bases). Written as DNA, the CDR3 is TGCGCCAGCTTCGGCAGGGTTAAGGAGCAGTACTTC. Amino acid sequence: CASFGRVKEQYF.